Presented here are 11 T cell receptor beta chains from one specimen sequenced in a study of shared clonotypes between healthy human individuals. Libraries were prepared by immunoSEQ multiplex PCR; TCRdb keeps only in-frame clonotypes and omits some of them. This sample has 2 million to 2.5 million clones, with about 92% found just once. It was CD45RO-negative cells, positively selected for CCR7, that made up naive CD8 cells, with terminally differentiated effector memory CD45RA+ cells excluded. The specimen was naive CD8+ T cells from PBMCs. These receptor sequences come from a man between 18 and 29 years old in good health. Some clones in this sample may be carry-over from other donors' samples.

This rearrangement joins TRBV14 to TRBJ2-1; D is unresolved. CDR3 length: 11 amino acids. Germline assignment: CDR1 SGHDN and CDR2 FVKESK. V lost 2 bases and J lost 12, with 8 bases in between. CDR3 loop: CASSQLVGQFF. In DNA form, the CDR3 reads TGTGCCAGCAGCCAACTGGTAGGGCAGTTCTTC.

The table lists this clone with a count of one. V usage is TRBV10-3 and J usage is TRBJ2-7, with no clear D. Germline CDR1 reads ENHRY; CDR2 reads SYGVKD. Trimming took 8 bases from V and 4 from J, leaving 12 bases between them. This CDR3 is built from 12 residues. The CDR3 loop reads CAIASQIYEQYF. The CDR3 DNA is TGTGCCATCGCGTCACAGATTTACGAGCAGTACTTC.

The CDR3 bases are TGTGCCAGCAGCCACCGCGGGGTAGGGTCCTACGAGCAGTACTTC. It yields the protein CASSHRGVGSYEQYF. The chain couples TRBV11-1 to TRBJ2-7; D may be TRBD2 (6 bases). Per the germline V gene, CDR1 is SGHAT and CDR2 is FQDESV (reference sequence). Trimming shortened V by 5 bases and J by 1 base, and 15 bases separated the two germline ends. This CDR3 comprises 15 residues. Combining the CDR3 with reference TRBV11-1 and TRBJ2-7 gives the whole variable domain EAEVAQSPRYKITEKSQAVAFWCDPISGHATLYWYRQILGQGPELLVQFQDESVVDDSQLPKDRFSAERLKGVDSTLKIQPAELGDSAMYLCASSHRGVGSYEQYFGPGTRLTVT.

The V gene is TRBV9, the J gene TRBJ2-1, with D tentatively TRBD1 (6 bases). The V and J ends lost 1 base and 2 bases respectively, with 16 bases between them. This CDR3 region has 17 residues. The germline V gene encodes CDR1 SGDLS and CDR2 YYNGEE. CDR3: CASSVNHRDTPYNEQFF. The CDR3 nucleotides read TGTGCCAGCAGCGTAAACCACCGGGACACCCCCTACAATGAGCAGTTCTTC.

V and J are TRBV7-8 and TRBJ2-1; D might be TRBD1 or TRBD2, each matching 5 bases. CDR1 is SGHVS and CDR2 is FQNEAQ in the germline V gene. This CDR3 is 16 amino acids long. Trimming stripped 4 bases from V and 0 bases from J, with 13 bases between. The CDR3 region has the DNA TGTGCCAGCAGCTCACGGGACCCGAGCTCCTACAATGAGCAGTTCTTC. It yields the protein CASSSRDPSSYNEQFF.

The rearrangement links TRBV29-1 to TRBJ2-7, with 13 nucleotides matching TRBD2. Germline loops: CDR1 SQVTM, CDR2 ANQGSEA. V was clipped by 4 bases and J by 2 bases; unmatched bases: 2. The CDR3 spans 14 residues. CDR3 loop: CSVVGTSGTYEQYF. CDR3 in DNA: TGCAGCGTTGTAGGGACTAGCGGGACCTACGAGCAGTACTTC.

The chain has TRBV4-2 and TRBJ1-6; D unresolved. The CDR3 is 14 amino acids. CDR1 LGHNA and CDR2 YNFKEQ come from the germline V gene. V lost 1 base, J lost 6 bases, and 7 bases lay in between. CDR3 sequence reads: CASSQALINSPLHF. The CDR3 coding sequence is TGTGCCAGCAGCCAAGCTCTGATTAATTCACCCCTCCACTTT.

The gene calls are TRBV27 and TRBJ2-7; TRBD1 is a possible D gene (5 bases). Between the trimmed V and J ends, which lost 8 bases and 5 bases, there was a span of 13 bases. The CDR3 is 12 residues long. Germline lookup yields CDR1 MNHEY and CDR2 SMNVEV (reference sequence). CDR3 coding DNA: TGTGCCAGCCGCCAGGGCCGGCACGAGCAGTACTTC. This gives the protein CASRQGRHEQYF.

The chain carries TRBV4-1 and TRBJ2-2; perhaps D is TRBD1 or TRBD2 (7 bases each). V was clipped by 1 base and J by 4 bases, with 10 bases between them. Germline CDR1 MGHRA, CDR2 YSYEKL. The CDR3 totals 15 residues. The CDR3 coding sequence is TGCGCCAGCAGCCAAGGCAGGGGGGGCACCGGGGAGCTGTTTTTT. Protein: CASSQGRGGTGELFF.

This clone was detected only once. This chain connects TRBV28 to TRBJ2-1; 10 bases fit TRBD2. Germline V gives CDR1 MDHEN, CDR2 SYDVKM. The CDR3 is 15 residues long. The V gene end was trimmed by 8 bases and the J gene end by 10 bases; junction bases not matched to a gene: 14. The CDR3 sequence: CASAAGLAAHAEQFF. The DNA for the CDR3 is TGTGCCAGCGCGGCCGGACTAGCGGCCCACGCGGAGCAGTTCTTC.

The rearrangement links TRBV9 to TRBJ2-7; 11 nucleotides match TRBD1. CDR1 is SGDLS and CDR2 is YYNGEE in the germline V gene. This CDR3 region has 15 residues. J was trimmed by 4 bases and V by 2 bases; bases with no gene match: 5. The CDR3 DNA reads TGTGCCAGCAGCGTGGGGACAGGGGGTAGGTACGAGCAGTACTTC. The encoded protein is CASSVGTGGRYEQYF.